This TCR beta chain was retrieved from a study of shared clonotypes between healthy human individuals. Using immunoSEQ multiplex PCR, the repertoire was profiled, and TCRdb retains in-frame clones only, with some absent. Altogether about 2 million clones are present, about 94% being singletons, with the ten largest covering about 1.1%. CD45RO-negative CD8 cells positively selected for CCR7 made up the naive population, which excluded terminally differentiated effector memory CD45RA+ cells. The CDR3 runs to 16 residues. Per the germline V gene, CDR1 is SGHDT and CDR2 is YYEEEE. Losses at the gene ends were 4 bases for V and 2 bases for J; bases not matched to a gene: 10.

This chain connects TRBV5-6 to TRBJ2-5; TRBD1 agrees at 8 bases. This receptor was taken from a man aged 18 to 35 in good health. Material for sequencing was naive CD8+ T cells sorted from blood. CDR3 sequence: CASSARTGWGQETQYF. The CDR3 coding sequence is TGTGCCAGCAGCGCCCGGACAGGGTGGGGGCAAGAGACCCAGTACTTC.